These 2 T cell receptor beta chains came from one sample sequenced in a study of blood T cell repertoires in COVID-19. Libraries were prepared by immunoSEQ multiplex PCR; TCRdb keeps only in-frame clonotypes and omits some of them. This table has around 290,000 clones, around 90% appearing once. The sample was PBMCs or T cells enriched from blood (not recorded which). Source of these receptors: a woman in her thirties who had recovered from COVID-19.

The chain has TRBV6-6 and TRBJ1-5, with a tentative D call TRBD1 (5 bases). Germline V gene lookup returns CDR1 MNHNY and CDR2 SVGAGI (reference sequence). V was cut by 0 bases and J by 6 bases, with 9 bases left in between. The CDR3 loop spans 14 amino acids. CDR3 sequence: CASSYSLGGQPQHF. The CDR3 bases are TGTGCCAGCAGTTACTCACTCGGGGGTCAGCCCCAGCATTTT.

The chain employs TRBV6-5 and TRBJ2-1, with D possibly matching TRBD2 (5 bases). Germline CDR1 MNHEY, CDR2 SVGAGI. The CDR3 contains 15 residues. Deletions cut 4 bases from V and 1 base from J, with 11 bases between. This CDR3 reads CASSSEPGSYNEQFF. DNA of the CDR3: TGTGCCAGCAGTTCCGAACCGGGGTCCTACAATGAGCAGTTCTTC.